These 10 T cell receptor beta chains originate from one sample sequenced in a study of control samples from healthy donors and cancer patients. Sequenced by immunoSEQ multiplex PCR; TCRdb stores in-frame clones only, minus some. The repertoire table contains some 180,000 clones. Sequencing was done on a sample of blood. These receptors were taken from a woman aged 25-40 years in good health.

This sequence joins TRBV5-1 and TRBJ2-1; the D gene could be TRBD1 or TRBD2 (5 bases each). Germline V gives CDR1 SGHRS, CDR2 YFSETQ. The V and J ends lost 1 base and 4 bases respectively, with 15 bases between them. This CDR3 comprises 16 residues. CDR3 amino acids: CASSLSSWGTYNEQFF. Written as DNA, the CDR3 is TGCGCCAGCAGCTTGTCCTCGTGGGGGACGTACAATGAGCAGTTCTTC.

The chain employs TRBV28 and TRBJ2-1; no reliable D call. The CDR3 spans 15 residues. Germline V gene data show CDR1 as MDHEN and CDR2 as SYDVKM. V dropped 6 bases and J dropped 2 bases, with 14 bases sitting between them. The CDR3, as DNA: TGTGCCAGCAGCCAACATAACACGGCCTACAATGAGCAGTTCTTC. It yields the protein CASSQHNTAYNEQFF.

This sequence joins TRBV6-1 and TRBJ1-1; D is uncertain. With 2 bases removed from V and 0 bases from J, the gap between germline ends came to 10 bases. The CDR3 sequence is 15 residues long. From germline, CDR1 is MNHNS and CDR2 SASEGT. CDR3 loop: CASSERTLMNTEAFF. CDR3 nucleotide sequence: TGTGCCAGCAGTGAAAGGACCCTGATGAACACTGAAGCTTTCTTT.

The V gene is TRBV6-5, the J gene TRBJ1-4, with D unresolved. Germline values: CDR1 MNHEY, CDR2 SVGAGI. The V and J ends lost 2 bases and 1 base respectively, with 8 bases between them. This CDR3 spans 15 amino acids. CDR3 nucleotides: TGTGCCAGCAGTTACGGAGGGTTAACTAATGAAAAACTGTTTTTT. It is translated as CASSYGGLTNEKLFF.

V gene TRBV4-1 combines with J gene TRBJ2-7; 11 positions agree with TRBD2. After removal of 3 bases from V and 6 bases from J, the junction contained 16 bases not matched to a gene. This CDR3 is built from 18 residues. Germline CDR1 and CDR2: MGHRA and YSYEKL. In DNA, the CDR3 is TGCGCCAGCAGCCACCCTTTTAGCGGGGGGGCCAGAGTTTCCGAGCAGTACTTC. It translates to CASSHPFSGGARVSEQYF.

The rearrangement links TRBV10-2 to TRBJ1-5, with a possible D match to TRBD1 (6 bases). Germline CDR1 is WSHSY and CDR2 is SAAADI. V was pared by 3 bases and J by 0 bases, with 15 bases between. The length of the CDR3 is 17 residues. Here the CDR3 reads CASSDPPGELSNQPQHF. CDR3 in DNA: TGCGCCAGCAGTGACCCGCCAGGGGAACTTAGCAATCAGCCCCAGCATTTT.

The gene calls are TRBV15 and TRBJ1-5; D unclear. The germline V gene encodes CDR1 LNHNV and CDR2 YYDKDF (reference sequence). The CDR3 contains 15 residues. V was shortened by 2 bases and J by 3 bases, with 11 bases between the two germline ends. The CDR3 here is CATSRQNTDNQPQHF. The CDR3 DNA reads as TGTGCCACCAGCAGACAGAATACCGACAATCAGCCCCAGCATTTT.

V gene TRBV10-1 combines with J gene TRBJ2-7, with no clear D. Per germline, CDR1 WNHNN and CDR2 SYGVQD (reference sequence). Trimming left V 4 bases short and J 3 bases short, with 7 bases between. The CDR3 covers 12 residues. DNA for the CDR3: TGCGCCAGCAGTGGTCAACGCTACGAGCAGTACTTC. This codes for CASSGQRYEQYF.

This chain joins TRBV2 and TRBJ1-4; D gene unclear. The CDR3 runs 16 residues. V was cut by 2 bases and J by 7 bases, with 17 bases left in between. Germline CDR1 is SNHLY and CDR2 is FYNNEI. CDR3 in amino acids: CASSESGVSYPEKLFF. The CDR3 DNA reads as TGTGCCAGCAGTGAATCTGGTGTCAGCTATCCTGAAAAACTGTTTTTT.

V and J are TRBV6-2 or TRBV6-3 and TRBJ1-5; weak D call: TRBD1 (5 bases). V lost 6 bases, J lost 4 bases, and 13 bases lay in between. CDR1 is MNHEY, CDR2 SVGEGT, per germline. There are 14 residues in the CDR3. CDR3 region: CASSRGTENQPQHF. DNA of the CDR3: TGTGCCAGCAGCCGCGGGACGGAGAATCAGCCCCAGCATTTT.